This T cell receptor (beta chain) was retrieved from a study of T cell responses to AZD1222 COVID-19 vaccine. Sequenced by immunoSEQ multiplex PCR; TCRdb stores in-frame clones only, minus some. This table holds more than 70,000 clones, 75% to 95% found once. On this clone itself: No antigen is known for it.

General observations from the study: Most donors were white British, females outnumbered males, and clonal diversity was possibly underestimated.

This sample comprised peripheral blood, obtained 28 days after the second AZD1222 dose. This clonotype was sampled from an adult who received the AZD1222 COVID-19 vaccine.

CDR3 in amino acids: CASSRTSLLEQFF. The CDR3 DNA reads as TGTGCCAGCAGCCGAACTAGTCTACTTGAGCAGTTCTTC. The chain recombines TRBV12-3 or TRBV12-4 with TRBJ2-1, with a tentative D call TRBD2 (5 bases). This CDR3 has 13 amino acids. The V and J ends lost 6 bases and 9 bases respectively, with 15 bases between them.